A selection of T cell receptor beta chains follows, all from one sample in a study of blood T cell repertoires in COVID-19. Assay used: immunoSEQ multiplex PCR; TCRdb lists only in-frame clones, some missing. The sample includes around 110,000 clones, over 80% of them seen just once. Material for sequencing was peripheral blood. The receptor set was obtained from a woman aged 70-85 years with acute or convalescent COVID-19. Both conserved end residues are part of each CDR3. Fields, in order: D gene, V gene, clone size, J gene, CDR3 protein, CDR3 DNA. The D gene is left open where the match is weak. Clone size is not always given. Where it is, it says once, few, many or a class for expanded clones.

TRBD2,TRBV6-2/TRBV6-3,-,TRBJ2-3,CASSQPRLAGTDTQYF,TGTGCCAGCAGCCAGCCGAGACTAGCGGGTACGGATACGCAGTATTTT
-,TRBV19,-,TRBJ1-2,CASSAGQSNYGYTF,TGTGCCAGTAGTGCCGGACAGAGCAACTATGGCTACACCTTC
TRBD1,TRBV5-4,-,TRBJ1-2,CASSLIGQGAGGYTF,TGTGCCAGCAGCTTAATAGGACAGGGGGCTGGTGGCTACACCTTC
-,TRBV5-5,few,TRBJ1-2,CASSLAWGHGGYTF,TGTGCCAGCAGCTTGGCCTGGGGGCACGGTGGCTACACCTTC
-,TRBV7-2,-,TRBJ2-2,CASSLGASTGELFF,TGTGCCAGCAGCTTAGGGGCCTCCACCGGGGAGCTGTTTTTT
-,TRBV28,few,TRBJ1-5,CASSPPLEGNQPQHF,TGTGCCAGCAGTCCTCCCCTCGAGGGCAATCAGCCCCAGCATTTT
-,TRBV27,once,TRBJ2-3,CASSFYGMGAREADTQYF,TGTGCCAGCAGTTTTTATGGGATGGGAGCAAGGGAGGCAGATACGCAGTATTTT
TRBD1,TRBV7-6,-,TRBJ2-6,CASSKIRQGSSGANVLTF,TGTGCCAGCAGCAAAATTCGACAGGGAAGCTCTGGGGCCAACGTCCTGACTTTC
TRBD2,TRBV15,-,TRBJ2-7,CATSRDLASGSYEQYF,TGTGCCACCAGCAGAGATCTAGCTAGCGGGAGTTACGAGCAGTACTTC
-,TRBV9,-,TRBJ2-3,CASSVSGQFSTDTQYF,TGTGCCAGCAGCGTCTCCGGACAGTTTAGCACAGATACGCAGTATTTT
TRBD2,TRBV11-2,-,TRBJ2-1,CASSRTSAYNEQFF,TGTGCCAGCAGCCGGACTAGCGCGTACAATGAGCAGTTCTTC
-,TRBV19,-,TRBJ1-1,CASFLDMNTEAFF,TGTGCCAGTTTCCTAGATATGAACACTGAAGCTTTCTTT
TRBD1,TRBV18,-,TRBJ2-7,CASSGAPPGTGLWEQYF,TGTGCCAGCTCCGGGGCGCCCCCCGGGACAGGGCTCTGGGAGCAGTACTTC
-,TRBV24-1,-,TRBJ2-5,CATSDRRLSGQYF,TGTGCCACCAGTGATAGAAGGCTGAGCGGCCAGTACTTC
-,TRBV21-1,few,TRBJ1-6,CASSKGSELPNNSPLHF,TGTGCCAGCAGCAAAGGATCGGAGCTGCCGAATAATTCACCCCTCCACTTT
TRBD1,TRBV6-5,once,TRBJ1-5,CASSSIQGISNQPQHF,TGTGCCAGCAGTTCCATACAGGGGATAAGCAATCAGCCCCAGCATTTT
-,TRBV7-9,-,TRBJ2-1,CASSPTALPYNEQFF,TGTGCCAGCAGCCCGACAGCCCTCCCTTACAATGAGCAGTTCTTC
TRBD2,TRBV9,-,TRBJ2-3,CASSLRMGEGGDTQYF,TGTGCCAGCAGCCTCCGGATGGGGGAGGGTGGAGATACGCAGTATTTT
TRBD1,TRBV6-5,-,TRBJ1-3,CASSQGQFSGNTIYF,TGTGCCAGCAGCCAGGGACAGTTTTCTGGAAACACCATATATTTT
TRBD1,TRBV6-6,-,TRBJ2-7,CASSLGTGEQYF,TGTGCCAGCAGCCTTGGGACAGGAGAGCAGTACTTC
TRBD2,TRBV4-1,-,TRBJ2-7,CASSQITGGPEQYF,TGCGCCAGCAGCCAAATCACGGGAGGTCCCGAGCAGTACTTC
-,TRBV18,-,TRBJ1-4,CASSPHPPGLAEKLFF,TGTGCCAGCTCACCACATCCTCCAGGGCTGGCTGAAAAACTGTTTTTT
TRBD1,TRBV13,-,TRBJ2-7,CASSLGTGGYEQYF,TGTGCCAGCAGCTTAGGTACAGGGGGCTACGAGCAGTACTTC
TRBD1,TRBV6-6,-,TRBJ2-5,CASSYSMDRGLETQYF,TGTGCCAGCAGTTACTCGATGGACAGGGGGCTTGAGACCCAGTACTTC
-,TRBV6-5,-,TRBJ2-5,CASNEGLGQQETQYF,TGTGCCAGCAACGAGGGTCTAGGGCAACAAGAGACCCAGTACTTC
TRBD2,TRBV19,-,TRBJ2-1,CASSRREAPYNEQFF,TGTGCCAGTAGTCGGCGGGAGGCCCCCTACAATGAGCAGTTCTTC
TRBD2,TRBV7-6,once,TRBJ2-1,CASSSPSGSYNEQFF,TGTGCCAGCAGCTCCCCTAGCGGCTCCTACAATGAGCAGTTCTTC
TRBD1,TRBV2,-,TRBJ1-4,CASRDGTGFVTNEKLFF,TGTGCCAGCAGGGACGGGACAGGGTTTGTGACTAATGAAAAACTGTTTTTT
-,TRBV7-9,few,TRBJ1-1,CASSLEAAREAFF,TGTGCCAGCAGCCTGGAGGCTGCCCGGGAAGCTTTCTTT
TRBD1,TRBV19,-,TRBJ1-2,CASSIDPTGGHYGYTF,TGTGCCAGTAGTATAGACCCGACAGGGGGTCACTATGGCTACACCTTC
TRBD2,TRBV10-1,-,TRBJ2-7,CASSAGTGTTNEQYF,TGCGCCAGCAGTGCCGGGACCGGGACTACTAACGAGCAGTACTTC